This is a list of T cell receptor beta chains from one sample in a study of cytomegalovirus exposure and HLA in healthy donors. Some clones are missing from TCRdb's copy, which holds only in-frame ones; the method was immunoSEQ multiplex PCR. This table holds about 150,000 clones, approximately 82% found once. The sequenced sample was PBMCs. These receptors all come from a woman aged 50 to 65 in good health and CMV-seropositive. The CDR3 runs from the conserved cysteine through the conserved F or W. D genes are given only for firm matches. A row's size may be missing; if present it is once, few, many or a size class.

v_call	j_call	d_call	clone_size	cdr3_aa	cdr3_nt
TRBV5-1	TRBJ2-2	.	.	CASNSIQGGELFF	TGCGCCAGCAATAGCATCCAAGGCGGGGAGCTGTTTTTT
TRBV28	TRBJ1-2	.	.	CASTQRGYGYTF	TGTGCCAGCACCCAGCGGGGCTATGGCTACACCTTC
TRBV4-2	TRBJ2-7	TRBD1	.	CASSDRAEQYF	TGTGCCAGCAGCGACAGGGCCGAGCAGTACTTC
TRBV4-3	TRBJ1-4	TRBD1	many	CASSQDFGTANEKLFF	TGCGCCAGCAGCCAAGATTTCGGGACAGCTAATGAAAAACTGTTTTTT
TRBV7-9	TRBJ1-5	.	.	CASSLVGNQPQHF	TGTGCCAGCAGCTTAGTCGGCAATCAGCCCCAGCATTTT
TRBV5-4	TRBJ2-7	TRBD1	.	CASSLGQGRGEQYF	TGTGCCAGCAGCTTGGGACAGGGAAGGGGCGAGCAGTACTTC
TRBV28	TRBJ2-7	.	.	CGYIYEQYF	TGTGGGTACATTTACGAGCAGTACTTC
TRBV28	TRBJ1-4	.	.	CASSLTVGEKLFF	TGTGCCAGCAGTTTGACAGTAGGTGAAAAACTGTTTTTT
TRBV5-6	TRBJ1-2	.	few	CASSLVGATNYGYTF	TGTGCCAGCAGCTTGGTAGGGGCAACTAACTATGGCTACACCTTC
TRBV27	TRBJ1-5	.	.	CASRPGLISNQPQHF	TGTGCCAGCAGACCCGGACTGATTAGCAATCAGCCCCAGCATTTT
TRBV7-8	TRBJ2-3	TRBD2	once	CASSSRLAGGADTQYF	TGTGCCAGCAGCTCGAGACTAGCGGGGGGCGCAGATACGCAGTATTTT
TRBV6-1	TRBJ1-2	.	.	CASSEEGGYTF	TGTGCCAGCAGTGAGGAGGGTGGCTACACCTTC
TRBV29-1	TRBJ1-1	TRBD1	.	CSVSGGRGTEAFF	TGCAGCGTCTCAGGGGGAAGGGGCACTGAAGCTTTCTTT
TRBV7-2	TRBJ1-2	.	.	CASSQETGPGYTF	TGTGCCAGCAGCCAAGAAACAGGGCCTGGCTACACCTTC
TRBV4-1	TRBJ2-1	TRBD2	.	CASSQVNSVSSGGVDNEQFF	TGCGCCAGCAGCCAAGTGAATTCGGTGTCTAGCGGGGGGGTCGACAATGAGCAGTTCTTC
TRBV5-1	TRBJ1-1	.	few	CASSLQGYTEAFF	TGCGCCAGCAGCTTGCAGGGTTACACTGAAGCTTTCTTT
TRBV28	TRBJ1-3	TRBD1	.	CASSSPLSTGTGNTIYF	TGTGCCAGCAGTTCACCCTTATCGACAGGGACCGGAAACACCATATATTTT
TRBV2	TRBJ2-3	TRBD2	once	CASSEALGSGGLWDTQYF	TGTGCCAGCAGTGAAGCGCTGGGGAGCGGGGGGTTGTGGGATACGCAGTATTTT
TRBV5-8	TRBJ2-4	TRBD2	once	CASSPGGAKNIQYF	TGTGCCAGCAGTCCCGGGGGGGCCAAAAACATTCAGTACTTC